This T cell receptor beta chain was documented in a study of blood T cell repertoires in COVID-19. Sequenced by immunoSEQ multiplex PCR; TCRdb stores in-frame clones only, minus some. The top ten hold roughly 2.9% of the sample, which has some 320,000 clones, about 90% seen once. Sequencing was done on a sample of PBMCs or T cells enriched from blood (not recorded which). The origin of this receptor is a woman in her forties or fifties who had been exposed to COVID-19.

This CDR3 reads CASSAAGGTPEDEQFF. In nucleotides, the CDR3 is TGTGCCAGCAGCGCCGCAGGGGGGACACCCGAGGATGAGCAGTTCTTC. The chain links TRBV9 to TRBJ2-1; D is perhaps TRBD1 (7 bases). CDR3 length equals 16 residues. The ends were cut back, 3 bases at V and 8 bases at J, with 21 bases in the middle. CDR1 is SGDLS, CDR2 YYNGEE, per germline.